This T cell receptor beta chain was retrieved from a study of T cell repertoires in aging, cancer and after chemotherapy. General study points: The repertoire data cannot show anything about immunological memory following chemotherapy.

V lost 0 bases and J 0 bases, leaving 11 bases between the germline ends. CDR3 length: 15 amino acids. Germline-derived CDR1 and CDR2 are DFQATT and SNEGSKA (reference sequence). On this clonotype itself: Its antigen is not known.

Amplification of TCR beta used genomic DNA extracted from peripheral blood. Multiplex touch-down PCR with TRB-A/B primers amplified rearranged V-D-J TRB sequences. A single record per CDR3 protein comes from TCRdb applying MiXCR to the multiplex PCR reads. The table records about 9,200 distinct CDR3 sequences, approximately 35% of them present only once. The sequence was obtained from a human donor in good health. The donor label of this sample is uncertain. Sequenced: blood. This chain connects TRBV20-1 to TRBJ2-5, with D unclear. The CDR3 protein is CSARDTDTYQETQYF. The CDR3 nucleotides are TGCAGTGCTAGAGATACAGACACGTACCAAGAGACCCAGTACTTC.